The entry below gives a single TCR beta chain sequence along with its context. This CDR3 region has 11 residues. From germline, CDR1 is SQVTM and CDR2 ANQGSEA. Trimming pared 4 bases from V and 6 bases from J, leaving 9 bases between. These data belong to a study of blood T cell repertoires in COVID-19. Background on the study: COVID-19 samples collected from the United States, Italy and Spain covered acute and convalescent phases. Sample material is recorded as cDNA or gDNA derived from T cells, B-cell-depleted T cells, or PBMCs.

Seattle patient enrollment occurred during active infection, with longitudinal follow-up thereafter. In the original analysis: Estimation of nucleated cell counts relied on the amplification of reference gene primers. TCRdb's table, derived via immunoSEQ multiplex PCR, lists solely in-frame clones and lacks some. That table supplies the V and J calls and clone size; D and trimming were determined from the DNA. The data contain a few hundred thousand clones, roughly 86% of them seen just once; the ten biggest clones take up around 10%. The sequencing input was peripheral blood. The origin of this receptor is a woman in her 30s with COVID-19, enrolled during active disease. V usage is TRBV29-1 and J usage is TRBJ1-1, with D hard to call. The CDR3 is CSVGAPPEAFF. The CDR3 DNA sequence: TGCAGCGTTGGAGCTCCCCCTGAAGCTTTCTTT. The full variable domain, with the rest looked up from reference TRBV29-1 and TRBJ1-1, is SAVISQKPSRDICQRGTSLTIQCQVDSQVTMMFWYRQQPGQSLTLIATANQGSEATYESGFVIDKFPISRPNLTFSTLTVSNMSPEDSSIYLCSVGAPPEAFFGQGTRLTVV.